Each of the 25 T cell receptor beta chains below was sequenced from the same sample in a study of OX40 agonist ivuxolimab in advanced cancers. Sequencing used immunoSEQ multiplex PCR; TCRdb keeps in-frame clones, though not all of them. The sample yields 45,000 to 60,000 clones, 90% seen once. This specimen consisted of CD4+ or CD8+ T cells sorted from blood, obtained in a trial of the OX40 agonist ivuxolimab. These receptors were collected from an adult with an advanced solid tumor such as melanoma, head and neck, liver or kidney cancer.

The chain carries TRBV9 and TRBJ1-5, with D possibly matching TRBD1 (5 bases). The germline gives CDR1 SGDLS, CDR2 YYNGEE. Trimming removed 2 bases from V and 1 base from J, with 10 bases in between. This CDR3 is 15 amino acids long. The CDR3 bases are TGTGCCAGCAGCGTTACCGGGGCCAGCAATCAGCCCCAGCATTTT. Amino acid sequence: CASSVTGASNQPQHF.

This clone occurred once. The DNA of the CDR3 is TGCAGCGTTACCCGGACAGGGGTCAACGAGCAGTACTTC. This encodes CSVTRTGVNEQYF. The chain joins TRBV29-1 to TRBJ2-7, with 9 bases that match TRBD1. The trim removed 5 bases at V and 5 bases at J, leaving 7 bases unmatched. CDR3 length equals 13 residues. The germline gives CDR1 SQVTM, CDR2 ANQGSEA.

V usage is TRBV6-6 and J usage is TRBJ2-2, with D perhaps matching TRBD2 (5 bases). This CDR3 is built from 14 residues. With 7 bases removed from V and 4 bases from J, the gap between germline ends came to 13 bases. CDR1 MNHNY and CDR2 SVGAGI come from the germline V gene (reference sequence). CDR3 DNA sequence: TGTGCCAGCACCCAACAGAGGGTCACCGGGGAGCTGTTTTTT. This gives the protein CASTQQRVTGELFF.

The chain uses TRBV28 and TRBJ2-5, with D perhaps matching TRBD2 (5 bases). This CDR3 is 15 amino acids long. Deletions cut 4 bases from V and 4 bases from J, with 16 bases between. Germline loops: CDR1 MDHEN, CDR2 SYDVKM. CDR3 sequence (DNA): TGTGCCAGCAGTTCGCCCGCGGGCGGCGGAGAGACCCAGTACTTC. Encoded protein: CASSSPAGGGETQYF.

The CDR3 loop is CASSSPMKGAVYNEQFF. The CDR3 nucleotides read TGTGCCAGCAGTTCCCCCATGAAGGGGGCTGTCTACAATGAGCAGTTCTTC. The chain couples TRBV28 to TRBJ2-1; the match to TRBD1 covers 7 bases. CDR3 length: 17 amino acids. The junction had 12 bases not matched to a gene; V was cut back by 4 bases and J by 3 bases. Germline CDR1 reads MDHEN; CDR2 reads SYDVKM.

This clone was picked up a small number of times. This chain joins TRBV2 and TRBJ2-2; TRBD1 or TRBD2 may be the D gene (5 bases each). CDR1 is SNHLY and CDR2 is FYNNEI in the germline V gene. The CDR3 sequence is 15 residues long. V lost 6 bases and J lost 1, with 12 bases in between. In DNA form, the CDR3 reads TGTGCCAGCAGGGGGCAGGGACGGAACACCGGGGAGCTGTTTTTT. It encodes CASRGQGRNTGELFF.

The chain employs TRBV6-5 and TRBJ2-2; TRBD2 matches 9 bases. Germline V gene sequence: CDR1 MNHEY, CDR2 SVGAGI. V was clipped by 8 bases and J by 4 bases; unmatched bases: 8. This CDR3 contains 15 residues. The CDR3 loop reads CASRSSGIGTGELFF. CDR3 bases: TGTGCCAGCCGATCTAGCGGGATCGGCACCGGGGAGCTGTTTTTT.

This clone was seen a single time. CDR3 DNA: TGTGCCATCAGTGTGGGGGGCCCGAACACTGAAGCTTTCTTT. Translating gives CAISVGGPNTEAFF. The genes are TRBV10-3 and TRBJ1-1; possible D gene TRBD1, 6 bases. V gave up 4 bases and J gave up 1 base, with 10 bases separating them. Germline CDR1 is ENHRY and CDR2 is SYGVKD. There are 14 residues in the CDR3.

The CDR3 spells CASSLFTGTVNEQFF. The DNA of the CDR3 is TGTGCCAGCAGCTTATTCACCGGGACAGTCAATGAGCAGTTCTTC. The chain couples TRBV11-3 to TRBJ2-1, with 7 bases identical to TRBD1. Per germline, CDR1 SGHNT and CDR2 YENEEA. This CDR3 is built from 15 residues. Unmatched junction bases numbered 7, after V lost 2 bases and J lost 6 bases.

This sequence joins TRBV7-2 and TRBJ2-1; TRBD1 aligns across 9 bases. V shed 1 base and J 7 bases; nucleotides not matched to a gene: 14. The CDR3 has 18 residues. Germline assignment: CDR1 SGHTA and CDR2 FQGNSA. DNA for the CDR3: TGTGCCAGCAGCTTAGGAATTTTACAGGGGGCGAGGGGGAATGAGCAGTTCTTC. Amino acids: CASSLGILQGARGNEQFF.

This clone was counted a few times. This sequence joins TRBV7-3 and TRBJ2-5; 13 bases match TRBD2. This CDR3 contains 16 residues. V shed 4 bases and J 5 bases; nucleotides not matched to a gene: 7. Germline assignment: CDR1 SGHTA and CDR2 FQGTGA. CDR3 loop: CASSSRTSGSRETQYF. In DNA, the CDR3 is TGTGCCAGCAGCTCCCGGACTAGCGGGAGTAGGGAGACCCAGTACTTC.

This clone was seen only a few times. The chain joins TRBV4-3 to TRBJ2-3, with no clear D. This CDR3 has 14 amino acids. V lost 3 bases and J lost 0, with 7 bases in between. Germline values: CDR1 LGHNA, CDR2 YSLEER. CDR3 protein: CASSHLPSTDTQYF. The CDR3, as DNA: TGCGCCAGCAGCCACCTGCCTAGCACAGATACGCAGTATTTT.

The gene calls are TRBV2 and TRBJ2-7, with 11 bases that match TRBD1. Germline CDR1 is SNHLY and CDR2 is FYNNEI. The ends lost 6 bases at V and 4 bases at J; junction bases unmatched: 8. The CDR3 is 15 residues long. The CDR3 sequence: CASRNGQGAGYEQYF. The CDR3 DNA reads TGTGCCAGCAGGAACGGACAGGGGGCAGGGTACGAGCAGTACTTC.

This clone has only one observation. The J gene is TRBJ2-1, the V gene TRBV6-5; 7 bases align to TRBD2. Trimming removed 2 bases from V and 9 bases from J; junction bases left unmatched: 10. Germline lookup yields CDR1 MNHEY and CDR2 SVGAGI. There are 15 residues in the CDR3. The DNA for the CDR3 is TGTGCCAGCAGTTACCCGGGGCGGGAGTATGTTGAGCAGTTCTTC. Amino acids: CASSYPGREYVEQFF.

The chain is built from TRBV6-1 and TRBJ1-5, with a weak D call TRBD1 (6 bases). V lost 7 bases and J 6 bases, leaving 10 bases between the germline ends. Germline V gene data show CDR1 as MNHNS and CDR2 as SASEGT. There are 12 residues in the CDR3. Written as DNA, the CDR3 is TGTGCCAGCAATAACAGGGTTCAGCCCCAGCATTTT. It encodes CASNNRVQPQHF.

The chain has TRBV15 and TRBJ1-1; no clear D. Trimming left V 3 bases short and J 0 bases short, with 8 bases between. This CDR3 region has 14 residues. CDR1 and CDR2 from the germline V gene are LNHNV and YYDKDF (reference sequence). The CDR3 spells CATSSHTLNTEAFF. In nucleotides, the CDR3 is TGTGCCACCAGCAGCCATACACTGAACACTGAAGCTTTCTTT.

This clone was picked up a small number of times. The rearrangement uses TRBV11-3 and TRBJ2-1; either TRBD1 or TRBD2 may supply D (6 bases each). The V end was cut by 8 bases, the J end by 9 bases, with 14 bases between. Germline lookup yields CDR1 SGHNT and CDR2 YENEEA. This CDR3 has 12 amino acids. The CDR3 nucleotides read TGTGCCAGCTCTAGGGGGGCGGCTGAGCAGTTCTTC. Protein: CASSRGAAEQFF.

V gene TRBV18 combines with J gene TRBJ1-2; D unclear. The V end lost 1 base, the J end lost 5 bases, and 11 bases lay between the germline ends. The V gene's germline CDR1 is KGHSH and CDR2 LQKENI. The CDR3 contains 14 residues. The CDR3 reads CASSPLAEVYGYTF. Here the CDR3 DNA reads TGTGCCAGCTCACCACTGGCGGAAGTGTATGGCTACACCTTC.

V is TRBV25-1 and J is TRBJ1-1; D is perhaps TRBD1 (6 bases). V dropped 4 bases and J dropped 6 bases, with 12 bases sitting between them. Germline loops: CDR1 MGHDK, CDR2 SYGVNS. CDR3 length equals 13 residues. Here the CDR3 reads CASSGTQGSEAFF. CDR3 in DNA: TGTGCCAGCAGTGGGACACAGGGCTCTGAAGCTTTCTTT.

The chain employs TRBV7-3 and TRBJ2-1; weak D call: TRBD2 (6 bases). CDR1 SGHTA and CDR2 FQGTGA come from the germline V gene. Trimming removed 5 bases from V and 7 bases from J, with 15 bases in between. This CDR3 has 14 amino acids. The CDR3 is CASSPGGPGNEQFF. The CDR3 DNA follows: TGTGCCAGCAGCCCTGGAGGGCCGGGGAATGAGCAGTTCTTC.

The rearrangement uses TRBV7-9 and TRBJ2-3; 7 bases match TRBD2. V was pared by 5 bases and J by 2 bases, with 4 bases of the junction left unmatched. The CDR3 is made up of 14 amino acids. Germline CDR1 and CDR2: SEHNR and FQNEAQ (reference sequence). CDR3 protein: CASSLRGDTDTQYF. CDR3 sequence (DNA): TGTGCCAGCAGCCTCCGGGGGGACACAGATACGCAGTATTTT.

The J gene is TRBJ2-2, the V gene TRBV19; TRBD1 or TRBD2 may be the D gene (5 bases each). V was clipped by 2 bases and J by 4 bases, with 11 bases between them. Germline V gene data show CDR1 as LNHDA and CDR2 as SQIVND (reference sequence). The CDR3 contains 15 residues. The CDR3 loop reads CASSISAGSTGELFF. The CDR3 DNA sequence: TGTGCCAGTAGTATATCGGCAGGGAGCACCGGGGAGCTGTTTTTT.

V is TRBV7-9 and J is TRBJ2-7; a possible D gene is TRBD2 (7 bases). Germline V gene lookup returns CDR1 SEHNR and CDR2 FQNEAQ (reference sequence). CDR3 length: 14 residues. Trimming left V 6 bases short and J 5 bases short, with 17 bases between. The CDR3 reads CASSVGGGADEQYF. The CDR3 DNA follows: TGTGCCAGCAGTGTAGGTGGGGGGGCGGACGAGCAGTACTTC.

V is TRBV28 and J is TRBJ1-1; possible D gene TRBD1, 6 bases. The CDR3 extends over 15 amino acids. The V end lost 7 bases, the J end lost 1 base, and 16 bases lay between the germline ends. The germline V gene encodes CDR1 MDHEN and CDR2 SYDVKM. CDR3 loop: CASTQPGTTNTEAFF. The DNA for the CDR3 is TGTGCCAGCACTCAACCGGGGACAACGAACACTGAAGCTTTCTTT.

V and J are TRBV30 and TRBJ2-1; unclear D gene. The CDR3 spans 14 residues. The V end was cut by 1 base, the J end by 9 bases, with 16 bases between. From germline, CDR1 is GTSNPN and CDR2 SVGIG (reference sequence). The CDR3 coding sequence is TGTGCCTGGAGTGGTACGACCGATGTGAGTGAGCAGTTCTTC. Translated, it gives CAWSGTTDVSEQFF.